Below, 32 T cell receptor beta chains from the same sample are listed, as sequenced in a study of CD8 T cells in Susac syndrome. The RNA input was roughly 0.45 to 1 ug, and it was reverse transcribed with random hexamers. TCRdb called the immunoSEQ multiplex PCR reads again in MiXCR, with one record for every CDR3 protein. Of fewer than 200,000 distinct CDR3 sequences in the sample, 91% are singletons; the top ten hold roughly 0.087%. Sequencing input: CD4+ T cells from PBMCs. These receptors all stem from a human donor with Susac syndrome.

The rearrangement links TRBV6-5 to TRBJ1-6; TRBD1 might be the D (5 bases). Trimming left V 2 bases short and J 9 bases short, with 8 bases between. Germline CDR1 and CDR2: MNHEY and SVGAGI. The CDR3 length is 13 residues. DNA for the CDR3: TGTGCCAGCAGTTACAGGGGAGGTTCACCCCTCCACTTT. Its protein is CASSYRGGSPLHF.

The chain joins TRBV5-1 to TRBJ2-1; 9 nucleotides line up with TRBD2. This CDR3 is 15 amino acids long. Per the germline V gene, CDR1 is SGHRS and CDR2 is YFSETQ. The trim removed 2 bases at V and 4 bases at J, leaving 4 bases unmatched. CDR3 DNA: TGCGCCAGCAGCTTTGGGGCGGGAGGGTACAATGAGCAGTTCTTC. Its translation: CASSFGAGGYNEQFF.

The chain links TRBV3-1 to TRBJ2-1, with TRBD2 identical over 12 bases. Germline-derived CDR1 and CDR2 are LGHDT and YNNKEL (reference sequence). The CDR3 totals 16 residues. The V gene end was trimmed by 4 bases and the J gene end by 10 bases; junction bases not matched to a gene: 11. The CDR3 DNA follows: TGTGCCAGCAGCCTAGGGACGAGACTAGCGGGAGTCGAGCAGTTCTTC. This translates into CASSLGTRLAGVEQFF.

This sequence joins TRBV7-9 and TRBJ1-5; tentatively, D is TRBD1 (6 bases). Germline V gene sequence: CDR1 SEHNR, CDR2 FQNEAQ (reference sequence). Trimming removed 5 bases at V and 1 base at J, with 12 bases between. The CDR3 runs 15 residues. CDR3 DNA: TGTGCCAGCAGCGCTGGGACACGGAGCAATCAGCCCCAGCATTTT. It yields the protein CASSAGTRSNQPQHF.

The rearrangement uses TRBV24-1 and TRBJ2-1, with a possible D match to TRBD1 (5 bases). The CDR3 is 15 residues long. Between the trimmed V and J ends, which lost 4 bases and 4 bases, there was a span of 13 bases. Germline V gives CDR1 KGHDR, CDR2 SFDVKD. The CDR3 nucleotides read TGTGCCACCAGTGACAACAAGGGGAAATACAATGAGCAGTTCTTC. This sequence encodes CATSDNKGKYNEQFF.

The chain has TRBV20-1 and TRBJ1-4; the D gene is possibly TRBD1 (6 bases). Trimming left V 4 bases short and J 6 bases short, with 18 bases between. This CDR3 contains 15 residues. The germline gives CDR1 DFQATT, CDR2 SNEGSKA (reference sequence). Written as DNA, the CDR3 is TGCAGTGCTACCCGAAGGGGGGGGGCGTATGAAAAACTGTTTTTT. Translated, it gives CSATRRGGAYEKLFF.

The chain links TRBV24-1 to TRBJ2-3; D not certain. Germline loops: CDR1 KGHDR, CDR2 SFDVKD. V was cut by 2 bases and J by 1 base, with 12 bases left in between. The length of the CDR3 is 16 residues. This CDR3 reads CATSDSLGLGTDTQYF. The CDR3 DNA reads TGTGCCACCAGTGATTCGCTAGGGCTGGGCACAGATACGCAGTATTTT.

The chain recombines TRBV4-1 with TRBJ2-1; D unclear. Germline loops: CDR1 MGHRA, CDR2 YSYEKL. CDR3 length equals 14 residues. Trimming cost V 2 bases and J 6 bases, with 11 bases left between them. This chain's CDR3 is CASSQRVLPNEQFF. The CDR3 nucleotides are TGCGCCAGCAGCCAAAGAGTCCTCCCCAATGAGCAGTTCTTC.

This clonotype was counted a few times. This chain uses TRBV7-9 with TRBJ1-1, with D hard to call. V dropped 1 base and J dropped 4 bases, with 4 bases sitting between them. Germline V gives CDR1 SEHNR, CDR2 FQNEAQ (reference sequence). The CDR3 has 12 amino acids. The CDR3 nucleotides are TGTGCCAGCAGCTTAGGTAGCACTGAAGCTTTCTTT. Its protein is CASSLGSTEAFF.

This rearrangement joins TRBV12-3 or TRBV12-4 to TRBJ2-3; 9 nucleotides agree with TRBD2. With V trimmed by 7 bases and J by 3 bases, 8 bases remained unmatched. CDR3 size: 15 residues. This CDR3 is CASNKAGGSTDTQYF. In DNA, the CDR3 is TGTGCCAGCAATAAAGCGGGGGGCAGTACAGATACGCAGTATTTT.

The J gene is TRBJ1-5, the V gene TRBV20-1, with D unclear. This CDR3 is built from 14 residues. Germline values: CDR1 DFQATT, CDR2 SNEGSKA (reference sequence). Trimming stripped 0 bases from V and 6 bases from J, with 12 bases between. The CDR3, as DNA: TGCAGTGCTAGAGAGGGCGGGGAAGGTCAGCCCCAGCATTTT. This translates into CSAREGGEGQPQHF.

V and J are TRBV9 and TRBJ2-7; 8 nucleotides align to TRBD2. The CDR3 covers 16 residues. Germline assignment: CDR1 SGDLS and CDR2 YYNGEE. The ends lost 0 bases at V and 0 bases at J; junction bases unmatched: 5. CDR3: CASSVGGGRFSYEQYF. CDR3 coding DNA: TGTGCCAGCAGCGTAGGAGGCGGGAGGTTCTCCTACGAGCAGTACTTC.

This chain links TRBV24-1 with TRBJ2-1; possible D gene TRBD2, 6 bases. CDR1 KGHDR and CDR2 SFDVKD come from the germline V gene. Trimming cost V 4 bases and J 2 bases, with 23 bases left between them. This CDR3 spans 19 amino acids. The CDR3 nucleotides read TGTGCCACCAGTGACTTTAACGTGGGGCGGGGCGGGACCTACAATGAGCAGTTCTTC. Translation gives CATSDFNVGRGGTYNEQFF.

The J gene is TRBJ1-6, the V gene TRBV7-9; no firm D call. Per the germline V gene, CDR1 is SEHNR and CDR2 is FQNEAQ (reference sequence). V dropped 0 bases and J dropped 3 bases, with 6 bases sitting between them. CDR3 length: 15 amino acids. The CDR3 DNA follows: TGTGCCAGCAGCTTAGCCCAAAACTATAATTCACCCCTCCACTTT. It translates to CASSLAQNYNSPLHF.

The CDR3 DNA reads as TGTGCCACCAGCAGAGATCGGGTACAAACTGACATGTTCTGGCCCCAGCATTTT. Its protein product is CATSRDRVQTDMFWPQHF. The chain has TRBV15 and TRBJ1-5; no reliable D call. The germline CDR1 and CDR2 sequences are LNHNV and YYDKDF (reference sequence). Trimming cost V 0 bases and J 9 bases, with 24 bases left between them. This CDR3 comprises 18 residues.

The J gene is TRBJ2-3, the V gene TRBV12-3 or TRBV12-4, with D possibly TRBD2 on 5 matching bases. The CDR3 sequence is 12 residues long. V gave up 6 bases and J gave up 5 bases, with 9 bases separating them. The CDR3 nucleotides read TGTGCCAGCAGGACCGGGGAAGATACGCAGTATTTT. This encodes CASRTGEDTQYF.

About this clonotype: A junction boundary mismatches the germline segment, possibly from a read error. The genes are TRBV6-5 and TRBJ1-1; D not certain. CDR1 MNHEY and CDR2 SVGAGI come from the germline V gene. This CDR3 comprises 15 residues. The CDR3 region is CVSSKTAQVDTEAFF. CDR3 nucleotides: TGTGTCAGCAGCAAAACGGCCCAGGTGGACACTGAAGCTTTCTTT.

The chain is built from TRBV11-2 and TRBJ2-1; TRBD2 aligns across 12 bases. The V gene's germline CDR1 is SGHAT and CDR2 FQNNGV. The CDR3 spans 15 residues. The ends lost 2 bases at V and 5 bases at J; junction bases unmatched: 1. CDR3 nucleotide sequence: TGTGCCAGCAGCTTACGACTAGCGGGGGACAATGAGCAGTTCTTC. As protein: CASSLRLAGDNEQFF.

This chain joins TRBV2 and TRBJ1-1; D possibly corresponds to TRBD1 (5 bases). This CDR3 is built from 14 residues. Germline V CDR1 and CDR2: SNHLY, FYNNEI. The V and J ends lost 6 bases and 4 bases respectively, with 15 bases between them. The CDR3 reads CASRSGLGVTEAFF. As DNA, the CDR3 is TGTGCCAGCAGATCGGGACTGGGGGTCACTGAAGCTTTCTTT.

This sequence joins TRBV28 and TRBJ1-2; the D gene is possibly TRBD1 (5 bases). Trimming pared 3 bases from V and 8 bases from J, leaving 13 bases between. The CDR3 is 13 amino acids. The germline V gene has CDR1 MDHEN and CDR2 SYDVKM. The CDR3 loop is CASSLAGSYGYTF. The CDR3 region has the DNA TGTGCCAGCAGTTTGGCAGGGAGCTACGGCTACACCTTC.

V and J are TRBV20-1 and TRBJ2-3; 9 nucleotides match TRBD1. Trimming removed 6 bases from V and 6 bases from J; junction bases left unmatched: 13. The CDR3 has 15 amino acids. The V gene's germline CDR1 is DFQATT and CDR2 SNEGSKA (reference sequence). The CDR3 protein is CSAQQGALVKDTQYF. In nucleotides, the CDR3 is TGCAGTGCGCAACAGGGGGCGCTTGTGAAGGATACGCAGTATTTT.

The CDR3: CASSKKTSSGNTIYF. The CDR3 coding sequence is TGTGCCAGCAGCAAGAAGACGTCCTCTGGAAACACCATATATTTT. The chain employs TRBV14 and TRBJ1-3; D gene ambiguous. The CDR3 extends over 15 amino acids. The germline V and J ends were trimmed by 5 bases and 0 bases, with 11 bases remaining between them. Germline CDR1 is SGHDN and CDR2 is FVKESK. Complete variable domain (other parts from reference TRBV14 and TRBJ1-3): EAGVTQFPSHSVIEKGQTVTLRCDPISGHDNLYWYRRVMGKEIKFLLHFVKESKQDESGMPNNRFLAERTGGTYSTLKVQPAELEDSGVYFCASSKKTSSGNTIYFGEGSWLTVV.

This chain joins TRBV12-3 or TRBV12-4 and TRBJ2-7; possibly TRBD2 for D (6 bases). The CDR3 has 12 residues. The V gene lost 6 bases and the J gene lost 7 bases, with 13 bases spanning the gap. The CDR3 loop reads CASSYSGWEQYF. Written as DNA, the CDR3 is TGTGCCAGCAGCTATAGCGGATGGGAGCAGTACTTC.

The rearrangement uses TRBV27 and TRBJ1-5, with no clear D. The CDR3 has 13 residues. The germline V and J ends were trimmed by 8 bases and 2 bases, with 10 bases remaining between them. Germline assignment: CDR1 MNHEY and CDR2 SMNVEV (reference sequence). The CDR3 bases are TGTGCCAGCGGAAGTCGGGGCAATCAGCCCCAGCATTTT. This gives the protein CASGSRGNQPQHF.

V usage is TRBV28 and J usage is TRBJ1-5, with 7 positions matching TRBD1. Germline CDR1 and CDR2: MDHEN and SYDVKM. The CDR3 spans 13 residues. V shed 4 bases and J 5 bases; nucleotides not matched to a gene: 2. CDR3 loop: CASSWQGDQPQHF. CDR3 coding DNA: TGTGCCAGCAGTTGGCAGGGGGATCAGCCCCAGCATTTT.

This clonotype was counted a single time. The chain couples TRBV20-1 to TRBJ2-7, with D unresolved. With 0 bases removed from V and 1 base from J, the gap between germline ends came to 7 bases. The length of the CDR3 is 13 residues. Germline V gives CDR1 DFQATT, CDR2 SNEGSKA (reference sequence). CDR3 protein: CSARDPPSYEQYF. DNA for the CDR3: TGCAGTGCTAGAGATCCCCCATCCTACGAGCAGTACTTC.

The chain has TRBV28 and TRBJ2-4; TRBD2 is a possible D gene (6 bases). This CDR3 spans 16 amino acids. The germline V gene encodes CDR1 MDHEN and CDR2 SYDVKM. Between the trimmed V and J ends, which lost 4 bases and 0 bases, there was a span of 13 bases. The CDR3 nucleotides are TGTGCCAGCAGTTCCATAGCGGAACTAGCCAAAAACATTCAGTACTTC. It is translated as CASSSIAELAKNIQYF.

The chain joins TRBV6-6 to TRBJ2-5; possibly TRBD1 for D (6 bases). The CDR3 consists of 12 residues. From germline, CDR1 is MNHNY and CDR2 SVGAGI (reference sequence). V lost 4 bases and J 5 bases, leaving 8 bases between the germline ends. The CDR3 protein is CASSWQGETQYF. The CDR3 nucleotides read TGTGCCAGCAGTTGGCAGGGGGAGACCCAGTACTTC.

This chain connects TRBV7-2 to TRBJ2-2; D unresolved. The germline V gene encodes CDR1 SGHTA and CDR2 FQGNSA. Trimming stripped 4 bases from V and 9 bases from J, with 9 bases between. The CDR3 spans 12 residues. Here the CDR3 reads CASSSTRRELFF. The CDR3 nucleotides are TGTGCCAGCAGCTCAACACGGAGGGAGCTGTTTTTT.

V gene TRBV19 combines with J gene TRBJ2-1, with 7 bases aligning to TRBD2. Germline CDR1 is LNHDA and CDR2 is SQIVND (reference sequence). J was trimmed by 4 bases and V by 0 bases; bases with no gene match: 6. This CDR3 comprises 16 residues. CDR3 bases: TGTGCCAGTAGTATAGAAGCTAGCGGAGTATACAATGAGCAGTTCTTC. It is translated as CASSIEASGVYNEQFF.

This sequence joins TRBV7-9 and TRBJ2-3, with TRBD1 matching over 7 bases. The CDR3 runs to 13 residues. J lost 6 bases, V lost 5 bases, and 5 bases had no gene match. Germline V gene sequence: CDR1 SEHNR, CDR2 FQNEAQ (reference sequence). This CDR3 reads CASSETGSDTQYF. DNA for the CDR3: TGTGCCAGCAGCGAGACAGGGTCGGATACGCAGTATTTT.

The genes are TRBV9 and TRBJ2-7; 8 nucleotides match TRBD1. The CDR3 sequence is 14 residues long. CDR1 and CDR2 (germline): SGDLS, YYNGEE. J gave up 2 bases and V 4 bases, and 5 bases lay outside the gene matches. The CDR3 here is CASSYGQGPYEQYF. CDR3 DNA: TGTGCCAGCAGCTACGGACAGGGACCCTACGAGCAGTACTTC.